The 9 T cell receptor beta chains reported below all come from one sample, sequenced in a study of tissue T cells after allogeneic stem cell transplantation. TCRdb keeps only in-frame clones here, not all; method: immunoSEQ multiplex PCR. The sample yields fewer than 30,000 clones, more than 60% seen once. Source: tissue from the ileum, taken at autopsy. The receptors were gathered from a female donor older than 55 with lung cancer.

The V and J genes are TRBV30 and TRBJ2-3, with D uncertain. With 3 bases removed from V and 6 bases from J, the gap between germline ends came to 7 bases. The CDR3 is made up of 11 amino acids. From germline, CDR1 is GTSNPN and CDR2 SVGIG (reference sequence). The CDR3 bases are TGTGCCTGGAGCTCTCCCGATACGCAGTATTTT. Translation gives CAWSSPDTQYF.

This clone came up a few times. V is TRBV3-1 (or the pseudogene TRBV3-2) and J is TRBJ1-2; D unclear. Trimming took off 4 bases at V and 5 bases at J, with 8 bases between the two ends. Germline CDR1 reads LGHDT; CDR2 reads YNNKEL (reference sequence). CDR3 length: 12 residues. This CDR3 is CASSRASYGYTF. The CDR3 nucleotides read TGTGCCAGCAGCCGTGCAAGTTATGGCTACACCTTC.

The gene calls are TRBV6-5 and TRBJ1-2; tentative D call: TRBD1 (5 bases). Germline CDR1 reads MNHEY; CDR2 reads SVGAGI. The CDR3 spans 15 residues. With 10 bases removed from V and 4 bases from J, the gap between germline ends came to 22 bases. The DNA of the CDR3 is TGTGCCACTCAACGGGGGGTCGGGCTGTCCTATGGCTACACCTTC. Its translation is CATQRGVGLSYGYTF.

The chain combines TRBV5-5 with TRBJ2-7, with TRBD2 matching 16 bases. Trimming removed 5 bases from V and 1 base from J; junction bases left unmatched: 6. Germline V gene data show CDR1 as SGHKS and CDR2 as YYEKEE (reference sequence). The CDR3 runs 17 residues. CDR3 sequence (DNA): TGTGCCAGCAGTCTGGGGACTAGCGGGAGGGCTTCCTACGAGCAGTACTTC. Translation: CASSLGTSGRASYEQYF. The full variable domain, in which reference TRBV5-5 and TRBJ2-7 provide the parts outside the CDR3, is DAGVTQSPTHLIKTRGQQVTLRCSPISGHKSVSWYQQVLGQGPQFIFQYYEKEERGRGNFPDRFSARQFPNYSSELNVNALLLGDSALYLCASSLGTSGRASYEQYFGPGTRLTVT.

This chain connects TRBV7-8 to TRBJ1-3; no clear D gene. The germline V and J ends were trimmed by 6 bases and 7 bases, with 16 bases remaining between them. This CDR3 spans 14 amino acids. Germline V CDR1 and CDR2: SGHVS, FQNEAQ. CDR3 sequence: CASSSNIMGNTIYF. CDR3 nucleotide sequence: TGTGCCAGCAGTTCAAACATTATGGGGAACACCATATATTTT.

The V gene is TRBV3-1 (or the pseudogene TRBV3-2), the J gene TRBJ2-1; D is possibly TRBD2 (5 bases). CDR1 and CDR2 from the germline V gene are LGHDT and YNNKEL (reference sequence). The ends were cut back, 4 bases at V and 8 bases at J, with 15 bases in the middle. This CDR3 comprises 14 residues. Written as DNA, the CDR3 is TGTGCCAGCAGCCTAAATGAGGGAGTGGATGAGCAGTTCTTC. Amino acids: CASSLNEGVDEQFF.

V gene TRBV5-6 combines with J gene TRBJ1-1, with D possibly TRBD1 on 5 matching bases. CDR1 is SGHDT and CDR2 is YYEEEE in the germline V gene. The V end was cut by 0 bases, the J end by 0 bases, with 12 bases between. This CDR3 contains 16 residues. The CDR3 nucleotides read TGTGCCAGCAGCTTGGGGGGCGCCGGGTTGAACACTGAAGCTTTCTTT. Encoded protein: CASSLGGAGLNTEAFF.

By frequency in the sample, this clone is medium-sized. The CDR3 nucleotides are TGTGCCAGCAGCTTAAGGCCCGGGGGGGGCACAGATACGCAGTATTTT. Its translation is CASSLRPGGGTDTQYF. The chain uses TRBV7-3 and TRBJ2-3; 8 bases map to TRBD2. Germline CDR1 reads SGHTA; CDR2 reads FQGTGA. This CDR3 comprises 16 residues. V lost 1 base to trimming and J lost 1 base; unmatched junction nucleotides: 4.

This chain links TRBV4-1 with TRBJ2-7; TRBD1 aligns across 8 bases. This CDR3 has 14 amino acids. V was clipped by 4 bases and J by 2 bases; unmatched bases: 4. Germline V lookup: CDR1 MGHRA, CDR2 YSYEKL. In nucleotides, the CDR3 is TGCGCCAGCAGCCCGGACAGGGTCCCCTACGAGCAGTACTTC. Residues: CASSPDRVPYEQYF.